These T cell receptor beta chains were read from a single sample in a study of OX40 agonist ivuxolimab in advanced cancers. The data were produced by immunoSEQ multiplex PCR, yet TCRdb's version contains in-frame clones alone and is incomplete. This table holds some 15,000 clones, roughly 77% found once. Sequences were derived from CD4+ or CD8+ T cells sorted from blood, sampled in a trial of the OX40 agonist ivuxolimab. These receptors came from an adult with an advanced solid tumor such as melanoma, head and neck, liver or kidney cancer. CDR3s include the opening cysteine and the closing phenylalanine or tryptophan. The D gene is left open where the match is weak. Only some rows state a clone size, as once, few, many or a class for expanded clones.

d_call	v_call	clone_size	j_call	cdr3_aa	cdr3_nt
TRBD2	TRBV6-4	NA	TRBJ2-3	CASSVTSGSTDTQYF	TGTGCCAGCAGTGTTACTAGCGGGAGCACAGATACGCAGTATTTT
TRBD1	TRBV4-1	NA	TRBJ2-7	CASSQDRGPYEQYF	TGCGCCAGCAGCCAGGACAGGGGGCCCTACGAGCAGTACTTC
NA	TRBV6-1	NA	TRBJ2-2	CASSGLNTGELFF	TGTGCCAGCAGCGGCCTGAACACCGGGGAGCTGTTTTTT
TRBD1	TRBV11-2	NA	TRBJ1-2	CASSLDYRDSINYGYTF	TGTGCCAGCAGCTTAGACTACCGGGACAGCATTAACTATGGCTACACCTTC
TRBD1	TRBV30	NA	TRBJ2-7	CAWTPLQGPQYF	TGTGCCTGGACTCCACTACAGGGGCCGCAGTACTTC
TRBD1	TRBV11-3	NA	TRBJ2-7	CASSDPPGQGYEQYF	TGTGCCAGCAGCGACCCACCGGGACAGGGCTACGAGCAGTACTTC
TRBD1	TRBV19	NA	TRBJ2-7	CASSHGRDSYEQYF	TGTGCCAGTAGTCACGGCCGGGACAGCTACGAGCAGTACTTC
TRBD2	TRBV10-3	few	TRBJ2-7	CAISESLAGGPIHRIHEQYF	TGTGCCATCAGTGAGAGTCTAGCGGGAGGGCCGATTCATCGTATCCACGAGCAGTACTTC
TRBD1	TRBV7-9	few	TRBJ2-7	CASSSRDRGRQRSYEQYF	TGTGCCAGCAGCTCGCGGGACAGGGGGCGACAGAGGTCCTACGAGCAGTACTTC
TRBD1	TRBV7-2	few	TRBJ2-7	CASSLVRGLYEQYF	TGTGCCAGCAGCTTAGTCAGGGGGCTATACGAGCAGTACTTC
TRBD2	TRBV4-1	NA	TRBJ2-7	CASSQTGTSNEQYF	TGCGCCAGCAGCCAAACCGGGACTAGTAACGAGCAGTACTTC
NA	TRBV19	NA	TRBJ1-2	CASRAGLLRNYGYTF	TGTGCCAGTAGGGCCGGGCTACTCCGTAACTATGGCTACACCTTC
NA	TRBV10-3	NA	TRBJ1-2	CAISERDGNYGYTF	TGTGCCATCAGTGAGAGGGATGGGAACTATGGCTACACCTTC
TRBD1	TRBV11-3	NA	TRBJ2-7	CASSPAGTGGYEQYF	TGTGCCAGCAGCCCCGCCGGGACAGGGGGCTACGAGCAGTACTTC
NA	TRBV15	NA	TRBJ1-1	CAVGSVWLGTEAFF	TGTGCCGTTGGATCCGTGTGGTTGGGCACTGAAGCTTTCTTT
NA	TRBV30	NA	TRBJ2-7	CAWSGDSYEQYF	TGTGCCTGGAGTGGGGACTCCTACGAGCAGTACTTC
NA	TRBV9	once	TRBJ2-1	CASSVASYPHEQFF	TGTGCCAGCAGCGTAGCGAGTTACCCCCATGAGCAGTTCTTC
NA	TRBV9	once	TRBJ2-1	CASSVVGNRVSSYNEQFF	TGTGCCAGCAGCGTAGTAGGAAACAGGGTGAGCTCCTACAATGAGCAGTTCTTC
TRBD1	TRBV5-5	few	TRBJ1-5	CASSFDRADQPQHF	TGTGCCAGCAGCTTTGACAGGGCGGATCAGCCCCAGCATTTT
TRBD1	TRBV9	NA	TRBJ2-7	CASSVATGGAEQYF	TGTGCCAGCAGCGTAGCTACAGGGGGCGCCGAGCAGTACTTC
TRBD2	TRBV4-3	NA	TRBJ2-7	CASSQGGTSAYEQYF	TGCGCCAGCAGCCAAGGGGGGACTAGCGCCTACGAGCAGTACTTC
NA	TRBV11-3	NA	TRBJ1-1	CASIGRGANTEAFF	TGTGCCAGCATCGGCAGGGGAGCGAACACTGAAGCTTTCTTT
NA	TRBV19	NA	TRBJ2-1	CASMESVDPYNEQFF	TGTGCCAGTATGGAGTCAGTGGACCCCTACAATGAGCAGTTCTTC
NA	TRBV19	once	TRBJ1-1	CASSPTRGSSSEAFF	TGTGCCAGTAGTCCGACGAGGGGGTCCAGTTCTGAAGCTTTCTTT
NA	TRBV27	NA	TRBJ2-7	CASSFSGHSYEQYF	TGTGCCAGCAGTTTTTCCGGACATTCCTACGAGCAGTACTTC
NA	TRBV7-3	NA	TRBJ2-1	CASSLKGGYDEQFF	TGTGCCAGCAGCTTAAAGGGCGGTTATGATGAGCAGTTCTTC
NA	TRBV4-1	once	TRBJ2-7	CASSQLTQGPYEQYF	TGCGCCAGCAGCCAGCTAACTCAGGGCCCCTACGAGCAGTACTTC
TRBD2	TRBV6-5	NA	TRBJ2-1	CASTQPSSGSWEQFF	TGTGCCAGCACCCAGCCCTCTAGCGGGAGTTGGGAGCAGTTCTTC
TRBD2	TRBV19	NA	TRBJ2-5	CASSNGGAGGETQYF	TGTGCCAGTTCCAACGGGGGGGCCGGCGGAGAGACCCAGTACTTC
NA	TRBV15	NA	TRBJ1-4	CATSRDSFNEKLFF	TGTGCCACCAGCAGGGACAGCTTTAATGAAAAACTGTTTTTT
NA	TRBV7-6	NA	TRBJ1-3	CASSPRTLNTIYF	TGTGCCAGCAGCCCCCGGACATTGAACACCATATATTTT
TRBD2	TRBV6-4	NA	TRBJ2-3	CTSAGTSGSTDTQYF	TGTACCAGCGCCGGGACTAGCGGCAGCACAGATACGCAGTATTTT
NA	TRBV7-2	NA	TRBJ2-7	CASSKWYSYEQYF	TGTGCCAGCAGCAAGTGGTACAGCTACGAGCAGTACTTC
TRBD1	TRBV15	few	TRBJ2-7	CATSPVPGTGRYEQYF	TGTGCCACCAGCCCCGTCCCCGGGACAGGGAGGTACGAGCAGTACTTC
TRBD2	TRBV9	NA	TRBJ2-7	CASSEAGGGYEQYF	TGTGCCAGCAGCGAGGCGGGAGGTGGGTACGAGCAGTACTTC
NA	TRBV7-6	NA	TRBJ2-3	CASSWYEGPDTQYF	TGTGCCAGCAGCTGGTACGAGGGGCCCGATACGCAGTATTTT
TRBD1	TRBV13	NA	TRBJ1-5	CASSFFPKSGQGFNQPQHF	TGTGCCAGCAGCTTTTTTCCCAAATCGGGACAGGGCTTCAATCAGCCCCAGCATTTT
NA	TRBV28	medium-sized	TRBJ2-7	CASLPDRPYEQYF	TGTGCCAGTCTCCCTGACAGACCCTACGAGCAGTACTTC
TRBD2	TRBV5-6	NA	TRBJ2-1	CASSHYKREDEQFF	TGTGCCAGCAGCCACTACAAGCGGGAGGATGAGCAGTTCTTC
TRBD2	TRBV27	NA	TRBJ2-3	CASSTSSGRWSDTQYF	TGTGCCAGCAGTACCTCTAGCGGGAGGTGGTCAGATACGCAGTATTTT
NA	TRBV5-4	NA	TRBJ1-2	CASSLATAAYGYTF	TGTGCCAGCAGTTTGGCGACGGCCGCCTATGGCTACACCTTC
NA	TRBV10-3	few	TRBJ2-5	CAISESLVTRKETQYF	TGTGCCATCAGTGAGTCATTAGTCACTAGAAAAGAGACCCAGTACTTC
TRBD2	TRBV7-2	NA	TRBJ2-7	CASSSGLAGIHEQYF	TGTGCCAGCAGCTCAGGACTAGCGGGAATTCACGAGCAGTACTTC
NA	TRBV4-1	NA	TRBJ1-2	CASSQVRDNYGYTF	TGCGCCAGCAGCCAAGTCAGGGATAACTATGGCTACACCTTC
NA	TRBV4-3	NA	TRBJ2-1	CASSQDLKRPQNEQFF	TGCGCCAGCAGCCAAGATTTAAAGAGACCCCAAAATGAGCAGTTCTTC
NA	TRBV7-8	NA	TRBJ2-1	CASSLAPQYNEQFF	TGTGCCAGCAGCTTAGCCCCGCAGTACAATGAGCAGTTCTTC
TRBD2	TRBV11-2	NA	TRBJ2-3	CASSSGEGGTDTQYF	TGTGCCAGCAGCTCCGGGGAGGGTGGCACAGATACGCAGTATTTT
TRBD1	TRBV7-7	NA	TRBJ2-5	CASSPTGAAPPAETQYF	TGTGCCAGCAGCCCAACAGGGGCCGCACCGCCAGCGGAGACCCAGTACTTC
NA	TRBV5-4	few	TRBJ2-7	CASSLTVTTYEQYF	TGTGCCAGCAGCTTGACAGTGACTACCTACGAGCAGTACTTC